These T cell receptor beta chains were read from a single sample in a study of blood T cell repertoires in COVID-19. Clones were sequenced by immunoSEQ multiplex PCR, and TCRdb holds only the in-frame ones, with some missing. Of hundreds of thousands of clones listed, about 88% were seen once; the top ten hold roughly 4.5%. Sequenced input: PBMCs or T cells enriched from blood (not recorded which). The origin of the receptors is a woman in her twenties or thirties who had been exposed to COVID-19. CDR3s include the opening cysteine and the closing phenylalanine or tryptophan. D genes are given only for firm matches. Clone size is stated in some rows and not others, as once, few, many or a class when expanded.

TRBJ1-1	NA	NA	TRBV4-2	CASSRPGVVFF	TGTGCCAGCAGCCGTCCGGGGGTGGTTTTCTTT
TRBJ1-2	NA	NA	TRBV5-4	CASSLEDTYTDRYTF	TGTGCCAGCAGCTTGGAGGACACATACACCGATCGCTACACCTTC
TRBJ2-4	TRBD1	NA	TRBV27	CASSLSGQGARRYF	TGTGCCAGCAGTTTATCTGGACAGGGGGCCCGACGGTACTTC
TRBJ1-2	NA	NA	TRBV6-1	CASSETAFYGYTF	TGTGCCAGCAGTGAAACAGCTTTCTATGGCTACACCTTC
TRBJ1-1	NA	NA	TRBV2	CASRSPGNTEAFF	TGTGCCAGCAGGTCCCCAGGGAACACTGAAGCTTTCTTT
TRBJ1-1	TRBD1	NA	TRBV29-1	CSVVPADRGKRSAFF	TGCAGCGTTGTGCCCGCAGACAGGGGTAAAAGGTCGGCTTTCTTT
TRBJ1-2	NA	NA	TRBV6-5	CASQQYSNYGYTF	TGTGCCAGCCAACAGTATTCTAACTATGGCTACACCTTC
TRBJ1-3	TRBD1	NA	TRBV10-1	CARNPTGDNISGNTIYF	TGCGCCCGTAATCCGACAGGGGACAACATCTCTGGAAACACCATATATTTT
TRBJ1-2	TRBD1	NA	TRBV20-1	CSATGGSGYTF	TGCAGTGCGACAGGGGGTAGTGGCTACACCTTC
TRBJ1-2	NA	NA	TRBV28	CASSLADTNYGYTF	TGTGCCAGCAGTCTAGCAGATACAAACTATGGCTACACCTTC
TRBJ2-2	NA	NA	TRBV2	CASRAGYTGELFF	TGTGCCAGCAGGGCGGGGTACACCGGGGAGCTGTTTTTT
TRBJ1-2	NA	few	TRBV5-1	CASSLESGPNYGYTF	TGCGCCAGCAGTTTGGAATCAGGCCCGAACTATGGCTACACCTTC
TRBJ2-5	TRBD1	NA	TRBV5-1	CASSWDRVRETQYF	TGCGCCAGCAGCTGGGACAGGGTTCGAGAGACCCAGTACTTC
TRBJ1-3	TRBD1	NA	TRBV10-3	CAITGTGSGNTIYF	TGTGCCATCACCGGGACAGGATCAGGAAACACCATATATTTT
TRBJ2-1	TRBD2	NA	TRBV5-1	CASSVTSGALNEQFF	TGCGCCAGCAGCGTGACTAGCGGGGCTCTTAATGAGCAGTTCTTC
TRBJ2-7	TRBD1	NA	TRBV19	CASSLTGGMSYEQYF	TGTGCCAGTAGTCTTACAGGGGGCATGTCCTACGAGCAGTACTTC
TRBJ2-7	TRBD1	NA	TRBV2	CASSPGQDYEQYF	TGTGCCAGCAGTCCGGGACAGGACTACGAGCAGTACTTC
TRBJ1-6	TRBD1	NA	TRBV7-2	CASSLRQGSSYNSPLHF	TGTGCCAGCAGCCTAAGACAGGGAAGCTCCTATAATTCACCCCTCCACTTT
TRBJ1-5	NA	NA	TRBV19	CASSIQGDQPQHF	TGTGCCAGTAGTATTCAAGGGGATCAGCCCCAGCATTTT
TRBJ2-1	TRBD2	NA	TRBV10-3	CAISDRPTSGGELNEQFF	TGTGCCATCAGTGATCGACCGACTAGCGGGGGGGAGTTGAATGAGCAGTTCTTC
TRBJ1-3	TRBD1	once	TRBV5-8	CASSFLGQASSGNTIYF	TGTGCCAGCAGCTTTCTTGGACAGGCGAGCTCTGGAAACACCATATATTTT
TRBJ2-3	TRBD1	NA	TRBV7-8	CASRSTGSLTDTQYF	TGTGCCAGCAGGTCGACAGGGTCCCTCACAGATACGCAGTATTTT
TRBJ2-3	NA	NA	TRBV18	CASSPELERAQYF	TGTGCCAGCTCACCGGAACTAGAGCGGGCGCAGTATTTT
TRBJ1-6	TRBD1	NA	TRBV10-1	CASSGTGPNSPLHF	TGCGCCAGCAGCGGGACAGGGCCTAATTCACCCCTCCACTTT
TRBJ2-7	TRBD1	NA	TRBV25-1	CASVGGGQGPYEQYF	TGTGCCAGCGTTGGGGGGGGACAGGGGCCCTACGAGCAGTACTTC
TRBJ2-5	NA	few	TRBV5-1	CASSLALGRETQYF	TGCGCCAGCAGCTTGGCCTTGGGGCGTGAGACCCAGTACTTC
TRBJ1-6	NA	NA	TRBV12-3/TRBV12-4	CASSLNGNSPLHF	TGTGCCAGCAGTTTAAATGGCAATTCACCCCTCCACTTT
TRBJ2-7	NA	NA	TRBV11-3	CASSLHTYEQYF	TGTGCCAGCAGCCTGCACACCTACGAGCAGTACTTC
TRBJ2-7	TRBD1	NA	TRBV5-4	CASSLGGASYEQYF	TGTGCCAGCAGCTTAGGGGGCGCCTCCTACGAGCAGTACTTC
TRBJ1-5	NA	few	TRBV9	CASSVHADQPQHF	TGTGCCAGCAGCGTCCATGCAGATCAGCCCCAGCATTTT
TRBJ1-1	NA	NA	TRBV6-5	CASSYSTALNTEAFF	TGTGCCAGCAGTTACTCGACAGCTTTGAACACTGAAGCTTTCTTT
TRBJ2-1	TRBD2	NA	TRBV5-5	CASSYRLAGTYNEQFF	TGTGCCAGCAGCTACCGACTAGCGGGGACCTACAATGAGCAGTTCTTC
TRBJ1-5	TRBD1	NA	TRBV7-8	CASSLLGTAINQPQHF	TGTGCCAGCAGCTTACTTGGGACAGCAATTAATCAGCCCCAGCATTTT
TRBJ1-1	NA	NA	TRBV12-3/TRBV12-4	CASSLALGSEAFF	TGTGCCAGCAGTTTAGCGCTAGGCTCGGAAGCTTTCTTT
TRBJ2-3	TRBD2	NA	TRBV10-3	CATGGIFTNAASTDTQYF	TGTGCCACCGGGGGGATTTTCACCAACGCGGCTAGCACAGATACGCAGTATTTT
TRBJ1-1	TRBD1	NA	TRBV18	CASSPGTASEAFF	TGTGCCAGCTCACCCGGGACAGCATCTGAAGCTTTCTTT
TRBJ1-2	NA	few	TRBV3-1/TRBV3-2	CASSQGRIYGYTF	TGTGCCAGCAGCCAAGGGCGGATCTATGGCTACACCTTC
TRBJ1-4	TRBD1	NA	TRBV5-1	CASSLGGLGEKLFF	TGCGCCAGCAGCTTAGGGGGCCTAGGTGAAAAACTGTTTTTT
TRBJ2-5	TRBD1	NA	TRBV10-2	CASRSGQGEETQYF	TGCGCCAGCAGATCCGGACAGGGGGAAGAGACCCAGTACTTC
TRBJ2-3	TRBD1	NA	TRBV5-1	CASSMTGNTDTQYF	TGCGCCAGCAGCATGACAGGGAACACAGATACGCAGTATTTT
TRBJ1-1	TRBD1	NA	TRBV13	CASSLGRQGNTEAFF	TGTGCCAGCAGCTTAGGGCGACAGGGGAACACTGAAGCTTTCTTT
TRBJ1-1	NA	NA	TRBV6-2/TRBV6-3	CASSSRQNTEAFF	TGTGCCAGCAGTTCCAGACAGAACACTGAAGCTTTCTTT
TRBJ1-1	TRBD1	NA	TRBV29-1	CSVDGTGGTEAFF	TGCAGCGTTGACGGGACAGGGGGCACTGAAGCTTTCTTT
TRBJ2-7	NA	NA	TRBV2	CASSESRGHPAYEQYF	TGTGCCAGCAGTGAGTCTAGGGGACACCCCGCCTACGAGCAGTACTTC
TRBJ1-1	NA	NA	TRBV12-5	CASGLRSRGDDEAFF	TGTGCTAGTGGTTTGCGATCCAGGGGTGACGATGAAGCTTTCTTT
TRBJ2-3	TRBD2	NA	TRBV11-2	CASSLGLVSTDTQYF	TGTGCCAGCAGCCTGGGACTAGTCAGCACAGATACGCAGTATTTT
TRBJ1-1	NA	NA	TRBV9	CASSVAGDGTEAFF	TGTGCCAGCAGCGTAGCAGGGGATGGGACTGAAGCTTTCTTT
TRBJ1-2	NA	NA	TRBV19	CASSGHNYGYTF	TGTGCCAGTAGTGGACATAACTATGGCTACACCTTC
TRBJ1-2	NA	NA	TRBV3-1/TRBV3-2	CASSTQSQGYTF	TGTGCCAGCAGCACCCAGTCACAGGGTTACACCTTC
TRBJ2-7	TRBD2	NA	TRBV30	CAWSVLAGGIEQYF	TGTGCCTGGAGTGTCCTAGCGGGGGGGATTGAGCAGTACTTC
TRBJ1-4	TRBD1	few	TRBV5-1	CASSLAGQYTTNEKLFF	TGCGCCAGCAGCTTGGCGGGACAGTATACAACTAATGAAAAACTGTTTTTT
TRBJ2-7	TRBD2	once	TRBV7-2	CASSSPGLAGGGYEQYF	TGTGCCAGCAGCTCCCCGGGACTAGCGGGGGGGGGCTACGAGCAGTACTTC